These T cell receptor beta chains were read from a single sample in a study of T cells in Graves' hyperthyroidism and ophthalmopathy. TCRdb re-called the multiplex PCR reads through MiXCR, storing one row per CDR3 protein. This table holds 500,000 to 800,000 distinct CDR3 sequences, 40% to 55% found once. The specimen sequenced was peripheral blood or thyroid tissue (not recorded which). Receptor source: an adult man with Graves' disease, either hyperthyroidism or ophthalmopathy (not recorded which). Both conserved end residues are part of each CDR3. The D gene is left open where the match is weak. Clone sizes are given selectively: once, few, many, or a class where the clone is expanded.

>-|TRBJ2-5|TRBV7-9|-
CASSQGGGKETQYF
TGTGCCAGCAGCCAAGGAGGAGGGAAAGAGACCCAGTACTTC
>-|TRBJ1-5|TRBV15|many
CATSGGPASNQPQHF
TGTGCCACCAGCGGCGGACCCGCTAGCAATCAGCCCCAGCATTTT
>TRBD2|TRBJ2-2|TRBV7-9|-
CASGGLAGGPTGELFF
TGTGCCAGCGGGGGACTAGCGGGAGGGCCCACCGGGGAGCTGTTTTTT
>-|TRBJ1-1|TRBV2|-
CTSRRHGEAFF
TGTACCAGCAGGAGACACGGGGAAGCTTTCTTT
>-|TRBJ1-1|TRBV19|few
CASSLQGHSWTEAFF
TGTGCCAGTAGTTTGCAGGGGCATTCGTGGACTGAAGCTTTCTTT
>TRBD1|TRBJ1-2|TRBV12-3/TRBV12-4|many
CASSRGQGMSGYTF
TGTGCCAGCAGTCGGGGACAGGGTATGAGTGGCTACACCTTC
>-|TRBJ2-5|TRBV5-1|-
CASSLGLGAQETQYF
TGCGCCAGCAGCCTGGGACTCGGCGCACAAGAGACCCAGTACTTC
>-|TRBJ2-3|TRBV24-1|-
CATSVPGSARTDTQYF
TGTGCCACCAGTGTCCCAGGGAGTGCACGCACAGATACGCAGTATTTT
>-|TRBJ2-7|TRBV14|-
CASSQGSAAYEQYF
TGTGCCAGCAGCCAAGGATCAGCGGCCTACGAGCAGTACTTC
>TRBD1|TRBJ2-2|TRBV10-3|many
CAISDQGANTGELFF
TGTGCCATCAGTGATCAGGGGGCGAACACCGGGGAGCTGTTTTTT
>-|TRBJ1-6|TRBV7-8|many
CASSLALVISPLHF
TGTGCCAGCAGCTTAGCGCTAGTTATTTCACCCCTCCACTTT
>TRBD2|TRBJ2-3|TRBV5-1|-
CASSLAISGGTDTQYF
TGCGCCAGCAGCTTGGCCATTAGCGGGGGCACAGATACGCAGTATTTT
>-|TRBJ2-7|TRBV7-2|-
CASSWAGAPQEYF
TGTGCCAGCAGCTGGGCCGGGGCTCCCCAAGAGTACTTC
>-|TRBJ1-1|TRBV19|-
CASSMVVVQGGVVTEAFF
TGTGCCAGTAGTATGGTCGTCGTTCAGGGCGGGGTGGTCACTGAAGCTTTCTTT
>TRBD1|TRBJ1-3|TRBV5-1|few
CASGQQGMANTIYF
TGCGCCTCGGGACAGCAGGGCATGGCAAACACCATATATTTT
>-|TRBJ1-1|TRBV20-1|-
CSALGNTEAFF
TGCAGTGCTCTGGGAAACACTGAAGCTTTCTTT
>-|TRBJ2-7|TRBV12-3/TRBV12-4|-
CASSELALSSYEQYF
TGTGCCAGCAGTGAATTAGCTCTCAGCTCCTACGAGCAGTACTTC
>TRBD1|TRBJ2-7|TRBV7-8|-
CASSVDRDLLYF
TGTGCCAGCAGCGTGGACAGGGACTTGCTGTACTTC
>TRBD1|TRBJ1-1|TRBV12-3/TRBV12-4|-
CASSLRTGMSSEAFF
TGTGCCAGCAGTCTACGGACAGGAATGAGCTCTGAAGCTTTCTTT
>TRBD2|TRBJ2-5|TRBV29-1|many
CSVAGLAGETQYF
TGCAGCGTCGCGGGACTAGCGGGCGAGACCCAGTACTTC
>TRBD1|TRBJ1-6|TRBV6-5|-
CASSSPRQGKIDSPLHF
TGTGCCAGCAGTTCCCCGAGACAGGGGAAAATAGATTCACCCCTCCACTTT
>-|TRBJ2-7|TRBV7-8|many
CASSFRGSLSSYEQYF
TGTGCCAGCAGCTTCAGAGGGTCCCTAAGCTCCTACGAGCAGTACTTC
>TRBD1|TRBJ1-5|TRBV10-2|few
CASSRPGGSQPQHF
TGTGCCAGCAGCCGACCAGGGGGCAGTCAGCCCCAGCATTTT
>TRBD2|TRBJ2-2|TRBV2|-
CASSEEAGGRTGELFF
TGTGCCAGCAGTGAAGAGGCGGGAGGGCGCACCGGGGAGCTGTTTTTT
>-|TRBJ1-5|TRBV19|few
CASSPAGWKRQPQHF
TGTGCCAGTAGTCCCGCGGGGTGGAAACGTCAGCCCCAGCATTTT
>-|TRBJ1-2|TRBV5-8|-
CASSLEKGTNYGYTF
TGTGCCAGCAGCTTGGAGAAGGGTACCAACTATGGCTACACCTTC
>TRBD1|TRBJ1-4|TRBV25-1|-
CASSEFSTGDEKLFF
TGTGCCAGCAGTGAATTCTCGACAGGGGATGAAAAACTGTTTTTT
>-|TRBJ2-7|TRBV7-2|-
CASSLGTWGGVSYEQYF
TGTGCCAGCAGCCTCGGGACCTGGGGCGGCGTATCCTACGAGCAGTACTTC
>TRBD1|TRBJ2-7|TRBV7-6|-
CASNLGTAYEQYF
TGTGCCAGCAACTTGGGGACAGCCTACGAGCAGTACTTC
>-|TRBJ1-2|TRBV5-1|-
CASSFQGNYGHTF
TGCGCCAGCAGCTTTCAGGGTAACTATGGCCACACCTTC
>-|TRBJ1-1|TRBV25-1|-
CASPPGVPEAFF
TGTGCGTCCCCACCCGGCGTTCCTGAAGCTTTCTTT
>-|TRBJ2-7|TRBV3-1|few
CASSQIAMDEQYF
TGTGCCAGCAGCCAGATCGCGATGGACGAGCAGTACTTC
>-|TRBJ2-7|TRBV20-1|-
CSASPVIGVAYEQYF
TGCAGTGCTAGCCCCGTGATAGGGGTTGCCTACGAGCAGTACTTC
>-|TRBJ1-6|TRBV20-1|-
CSARDGRQGRGSPLHF
TGCAGTGCTAGAGATGGGCGGCAGGGGAGGGGTTCACCCCTCCACTTT
>TRBD1|TRBJ1-1|TRBV2|few
CASSESGTVNTEAFF
TGTGCCAGCAGTGAGTCCGGGACAGTGAACACTGAAGCTTTCTTT
>-|TRBJ1-2|TRBV2|many
CASLQLISSGYTF
TGTGCCAGCCTACAGCTAATATCGAGCGGCTACACCTTC
>TRBD1|TRBJ1-2|TRBV7-2|-
CASSSAGQNYGYTF
TGTGCCAGCAGTTCAGCGGGACAGAACTATGGCTACACCTTC
>-|TRBJ2-5|TRBV2|many
CASSSAGGETQYF
TGTGCCAGCAGCTCCGCGGGCGGAGAGACCCAGTACTTC
>-|TRBJ2-7|TRBV7-2|-
CASSQDPAASYEQYF
TGTGCCAGCAGCCAAGATCCGGCGGCCTCCTACGAGCAGTACTTC
>TRBD1|TRBJ1-5|TRBV20-1|-
CSASRTGVNQPQHF
TGCAGTGCAAGCCGTACAGGGGTCAATCAGCCCCAGCATTTT
>-|TRBJ1-1|TRBV5-1|-
CASSGSGTWNTEAFF
TGCGCCAGCAGCGGTTCCGGGACCTGGAACACTGAAGCTTTCTTT
>TRBD1|TRBJ1-4|TRBV4-1|-
CASSQTGTGGHEKLFF
TGCGCCAGCAGCCAAACCGGGACAGGGGGCCATGAAAAACTGTTTTTT
>-|TRBJ2-2|TRBV7-2|-
CASSLASPRSGELFF
TGTGCCAGCAGCTTAGCTAGTCCCAGGTCGGGGGAGCTGTTTTTT
>-|TRBJ1-6|TRBV2|once
CASSPDSSPSPLHF
TGTGCCAGCAGTCCCGACAGCTCCCCATCACCCCTCCACTTT
>TRBD1|TRBJ1-2|TRBV5-1|-
CASSLEGQNYGYTF
TGCGCCAGCAGCTTGGAGGGACAGAACTATGGCTACACCTTC
>-|TRBJ2-7|TRBV29-1|many
CSVGAGRFGEQYF
TGCAGCGTTGGGGCAGGGCGTTTCGGTGAGCAGTACTTC
>TRBD1|TRBJ1-1|TRBV29-1|-
CSADRGPEAFF
TGCAGCGCTGACAGGGGTCCTGAAGCTTTCTTT
>TRBD1|TRBJ1-1|TRBV29-1|-
CSAMNRGFGTEAFF
TGCAGCGCCATGAACAGGGGTTTTGGCACTGAAGCTTTCTTT
>TRBD1|TRBJ1-5|TRBV20-1|-
CSVGQVSNQPQHF
TGCAGCGTGGGACAGGTTAGCAATCAGCCCCAGCATTTT
>TRBD1|TRBJ2-5|TRBV6-5|-
CAGSEDRRGETQYF
TGTGCCGGCAGTGAGGACAGGCGAGGAGAGACCCAGTACTTC
>TRBD1|TRBJ1-6|TRBV20-1|-
CSARDGQGISYNSPLHF
TGCAGTGCTAGAGACGGACAGGGGATCTCCTATAATTCACCCCTCCACTTT
>-|TRBJ1-5|TRBV19|-
CASSMYRGGYQPQHF
TGTGCCAGTAGTATGTACAGAGGAGGTTATCAGCCCCAGCATTTT
>TRBD2|TRBJ2-5|TRBV10-3|-
CARRLAGVGTQYF
TGTGCTAGGCGACTAGCGGGAGTGGGGACCCAGTACTTC